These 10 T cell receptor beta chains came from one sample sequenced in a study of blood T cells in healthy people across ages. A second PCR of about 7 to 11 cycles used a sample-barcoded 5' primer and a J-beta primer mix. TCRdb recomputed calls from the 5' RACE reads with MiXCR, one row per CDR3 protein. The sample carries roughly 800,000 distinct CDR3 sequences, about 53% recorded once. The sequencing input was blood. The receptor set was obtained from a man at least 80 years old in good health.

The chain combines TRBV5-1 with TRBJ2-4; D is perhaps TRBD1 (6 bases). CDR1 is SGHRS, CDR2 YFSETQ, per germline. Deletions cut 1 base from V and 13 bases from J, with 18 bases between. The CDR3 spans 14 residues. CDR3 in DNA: TGCGCCAGCAGCTTGTTACAGGGCTACAATGAGCAGTACTTC. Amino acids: CASSLLQGYNEQYF.

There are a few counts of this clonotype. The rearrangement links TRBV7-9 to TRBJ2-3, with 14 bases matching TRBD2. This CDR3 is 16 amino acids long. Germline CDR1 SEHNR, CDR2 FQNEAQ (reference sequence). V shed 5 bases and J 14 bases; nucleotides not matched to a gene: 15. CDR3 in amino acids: CASSPTSGRADRYAYF. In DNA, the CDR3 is TGTGCCAGCAGCCCGACTAGCGGGAGGGCCGACAGATACGCGTATTTT.

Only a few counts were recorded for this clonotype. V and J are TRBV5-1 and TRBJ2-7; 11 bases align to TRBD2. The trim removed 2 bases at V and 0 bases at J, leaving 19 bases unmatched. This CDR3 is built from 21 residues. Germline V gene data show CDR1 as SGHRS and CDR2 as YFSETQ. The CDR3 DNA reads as TGCGCCAGCAGCTTTCGCCCCCCGGGACTAGCGGTCCTCCCGAGCTCCTACGAGCAGTACTTC. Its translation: CASSFRPPGLAVLPSSYEQYF. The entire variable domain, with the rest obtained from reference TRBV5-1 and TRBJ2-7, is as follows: KAGVTQTPRYLIKTRGQQVTLSCSPISGHRSVSWYQQTPGQGLQFLFEYFSETQRNKGNFPGRFSGRQFSNSRSEMNVSTLELGDSALYLCASSFRPPGLAVLPSSYEQYFGPGTRLTVT.

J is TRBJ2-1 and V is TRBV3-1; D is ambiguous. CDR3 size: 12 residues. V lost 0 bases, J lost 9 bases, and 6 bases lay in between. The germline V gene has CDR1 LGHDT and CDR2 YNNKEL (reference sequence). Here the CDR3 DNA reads TGTGCCAGCAGCCAAGAGACCCGTGAGCAGTTCTTC. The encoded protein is CASSQETREQFF.

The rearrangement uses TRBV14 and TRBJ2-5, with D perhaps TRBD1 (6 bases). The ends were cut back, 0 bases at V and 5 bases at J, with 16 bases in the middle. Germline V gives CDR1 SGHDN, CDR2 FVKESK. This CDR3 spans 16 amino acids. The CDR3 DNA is TGTGCCAGCAGCCAAGAACCCACAGGGCTGAGGGAGACCCAGTACTTC. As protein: CASSQEPTGLRETQYF. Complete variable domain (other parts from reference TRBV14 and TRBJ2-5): EAGVTQFPSHSVIEKGQTVTLRCDPISGHDNLYWYRRVMGKEIKFLLHFVKESKQDESGMPNNRFLAERTGGTYSTLKVQPAELEDSGVYFCASSQEPTGLRETQYFGPGTRLLVL.

The CDR3 loop is CSARRQVYYEQYF. In DNA form, the CDR3 reads TGCAGTGCTAGAAGACAGGTGTACTACGAGCAGTACTTC. The genes are TRBV20-1 and TRBJ2-7; tentative D call: TRBD1 (6 bases). Germline CDR1 reads DFQATT; CDR2 reads SNEGSKA (reference sequence). Between the trimmed V and J ends, which lost 2 bases and 3 bases, there was a span of 11 bases. The CDR3 length is 13 residues.

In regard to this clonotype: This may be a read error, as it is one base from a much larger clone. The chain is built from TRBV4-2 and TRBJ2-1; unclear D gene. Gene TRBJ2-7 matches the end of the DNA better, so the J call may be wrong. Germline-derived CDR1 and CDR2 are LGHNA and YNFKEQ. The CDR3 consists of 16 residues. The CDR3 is CASSQERTPAYNEQYF. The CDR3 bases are TGTGCCAGCAGCCAAGAAAGGACGCCGGCCTACAATGAGCAGTACTTC.

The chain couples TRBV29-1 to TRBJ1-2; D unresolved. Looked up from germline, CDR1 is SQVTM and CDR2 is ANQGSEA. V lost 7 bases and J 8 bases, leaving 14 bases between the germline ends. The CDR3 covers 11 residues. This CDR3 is CSAEAGKGYTF. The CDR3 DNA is TGCAGCGCCGAGGCGGGGAAAGGCTACACCTTC.

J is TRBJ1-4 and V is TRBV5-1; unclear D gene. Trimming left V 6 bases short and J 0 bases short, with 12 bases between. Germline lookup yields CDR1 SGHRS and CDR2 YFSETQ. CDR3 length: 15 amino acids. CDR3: CASMATPATNEKLFF. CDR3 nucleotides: TGCGCCAGCATGGCGACGCCCGCAACTAATGAAAAACTGTTTTTT.

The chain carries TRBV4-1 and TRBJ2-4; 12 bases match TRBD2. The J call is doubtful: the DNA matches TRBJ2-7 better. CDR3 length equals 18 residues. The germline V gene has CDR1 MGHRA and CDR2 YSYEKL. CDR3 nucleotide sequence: TGCGCCAGCAGCCAAGATCCCGGACTAGCGGGACTAACTTACGAGCAGTACTTC. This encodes CASSQDPGLAGLTYEQYF.